These 29 T cell receptor beta chains came from one sample sequenced in a study of T cell clonality in common variable immunodeficiency. Study-level findings and limits: In common variable immunodeficiency, TCR beta chains reportedly carried fewer deletions and N-nucleotide insertions.

Method: immunoSEQ multiplex PCR; TCRdb's copy keeps in-frame clones and lacks some. The sample includes about 33,000 clones, none of them occurring once. These receptors' targets are unknown. The sequenced sample was peripheral blood mononuclear cells. These TCRs come from a human donor with common variable immunodeficiency.

Concerning this clone itself: From the germline J gene comes the end of the CDR3, since the read stops 3 residues before it. This chain uses TRBV7-6 with TRBJ2-3, with 9 bases identical to TRBD1. Germline assignment: CDR1 SGHVS and CDR2 FNYEAQ. This CDR3 spans 15 amino acids. With 5 bases clipped from V and 2 bases from J, the junction kept 5 bases outside the gene matches. CDR3: CASSRGQGITDTQYF. The covered CDR3 bases are TGTGCCAGCAGCCGTGGACAGGGGATCACAGATACG.

This clone was counted ten times or more. The observed sequence ends 3 residues before the CDR3 terminus, with the missing tail filled in from the germline J gene. The chain combines TRBV30 with TRBJ2-5; tentative D call: TRBD1 (7 bases). CDR1 is GTSNPN, CDR2 SVGIG, per germline (reference sequence). The ends were cut back, 7 bases at V and 5 bases at J, with 17 bases in the middle. The CDR3 extends over 13 amino acids. The sequenced part of the CDR3 DNA is TGTGCCTCCTTTGGCCCAGGGGGGGAGACC. Translation gives CASFGPGGET. The full CDR3 protein reads CASFGPGGETQYF. Using reference TRBV30 and TRBJ2-5 for the parts outside the CDR3, the full variable domain is SQTIHQWPATLVQPVGSPLSLECTVEGTSNPNLYWYRQAAGRGLQLLFYSVGIGQISSEVPQNLSASRPQDRQFILSSKKLLLSDSGFYLCASFGPGGETQYFGPGTRLLVL.

In the case of this clone: The CDR3 extends 3 residues past the end of the read, so its final part is completed from the germline J gene. The chain employs TRBV19 and TRBJ2-1; 11 bases are shared with TRBD1. V trimming: 5 bases; J trimming: 5 bases; junction bases outside the gene matches: 5. Germline CDR1 is LNHDA and CDR2 is SQIVND (reference sequence). CDR3 length: 15 amino acids. CDR3 in amino acids: CASSGQGARNNEQFF. CDR3 bases read: TGTGCCAGTAGTGGACAGGGGGCGAGAAACAATGAG.

There are many counts of this clone. The read is 3 residues too short to cover the CDR3 end, so that end is filled in from the germline J gene. The rearrangement joins TRBV5-5 to TRBJ2-2; TRBD2 might be the D (6 bases). V was clipped by 3 bases and J by 4 bases, with 13 bases between them. Germline CDR1 and CDR2: SGHKS and YYEKEE (reference sequence). The CDR3 covers 15 residues. The CDR3 protein is CASSSGDRFTGELFF. The CDR3 DNA, read in part, is TGTGCCAGCAGCTCGGGGGACCGCTTCACCGGGGAG.

Concerning this clone itself: The sequence runs out 3 residues before the end of the CDR3; the remainder is reconstructed from the germline J gene. The rearrangement links TRBV6-2 or TRBV6-3 to TRBJ2-1; 7 bases map to TRBD2. V lost 2 bases and J lost 3; bases outside the gene matches: 10. This CDR3 comprises 17 residues. Germline lookup yields CDR1 MNHEY and CDR2 SVGEGT. The CDR3 region is CASSYIAGVTLYNEQFF. Incomplete CDR3 DNA: TGTGCCAGCAGTTACATCGCGGGGGTTACGCTCTACAATGAG.

This clone has just a few counts. The read is 3 residues too short to cover the CDR3 end, so that end is filled in from the germline J gene. The chain links TRBV7-9 to TRBJ2-7; D is undetermined. CDR1 and CDR2 from the germline V gene are SEHNR and FQNEAQ (reference sequence). Trimming pared 1 base from V and 0 bases from J, leaving 4 bases between. There are 13 residues in the CDR3. The CDR3 DNA, read in part, is TGTGCCAGCAGCTTAGACTCCTCCTACGAG. It yields the protein CASSLDSSYE. The complete CDR3 sequence is CASSLDSSYEQYF.

At least ten counts were recorded for this clone. The observed sequence ends 3 residues before the CDR3 terminus, with the missing tail filled in from the germline J gene. V usage is TRBV2 and J usage is TRBJ1-2; D gene ambiguous. The CDR3 is 14 residues long. Trimming left V 10 bases short and J 3 bases short, with 18 bases between. Germline values: CDR1 SNHLY, CDR2 FYNNEI. CDR3 amino acids: CAIPVKEGDYGYTF. Incomplete CDR3 DNA: TGTGCCATTCCGGTGAAGGAGGGTGACTATGGC. Together with reference TRBV2 and TRBJ1-2, the CDR3 gives the full variable domain: EPEVTQTPSHQVTQMGQEVILRCVPISNHLYFYWYRQILGQKVEFLVSFYNNEISEKSEIFDDQFSVERPDGSNFTLKIRSTKLEDSAMYFCAIPVKEGDYGYTFGSGTRLTVV.

As to this clone: With the read ending 3 residues before the CDR3 end, the germline J gene is used to fill in that end. V is TRBV30 and J is TRBJ2-7; perhaps TRBD1 as D (6 bases). Trimming pared 2 bases from V and 0 bases from J, leaving 8 bases between. Looked up from germline, CDR1 is GTSNPN and CDR2 is SVGIG (reference sequence). The CDR3 extends over 13 amino acids. The CDR3 DNA, read in part, is TGTGCCTGGAGTCAAGGGGGCTCCTACGAG. Protein: CAWSQGGSYE. The whole CDR3 reads CAWSQGGSYEQYF.

The sample holds many counts of this clone. The read comes to an end 3 residues before the CDR3 does, leaving the germline J gene to fill in the end. The chain employs TRBV29-1 and TRBJ2-3; D might be TRBD1 (5 bases). V lost 0 bases and J lost 1, with 8 bases in between. The CDR3 is made up of 14 amino acids. Germline-derived CDR1 and CDR2 are SQVTM and ANQGSEA. CDR3 DNA (partial): TGCAGCGTTGAAGATCAAGGGGGCACAGATACG. Amino acid sequence: CSVEDQGGTDT. The CDR3 reads in full as CSVEDQGGTDTQYF.

This clone was detected ten times or more. The read terminates 3 residues before the CDR3 end, so the remaining end is supplied by the germline J gene. Within the sample, other DNA sequences also encode this same CDR3. The chain has TRBV18 and TRBJ1-5; D not resolved. Trimming cost V 3 bases and J 4 bases, with 13 bases left between them. Germline CDR1 and CDR2: KGHSH and LQKENI. The CDR3 extends over 15 amino acids. The CDR3 bases that were read are TGTGCCAGCTCACCGGGTGGAGGCGGGAATCAGCCC. This encodes CASSPGGGGNQP. The entire CDR3 protein is CASSPGGGGNQPQHF.

This clone has more than one count but fewer than ten. With the read ending 3 residues before the CDR3 end, the germline J gene is used to fill in that end. The chain links TRBV2 to TRBJ1-1; 10 bases align to TRBD1. CDR1 and CDR2 (germline): SNHLY, FYNNEI. V lost 5 bases and J lost 1; bases outside the gene matches: 1. CDR3 length: 14 residues. CDR3 DNA, as far as it was read: TGTGCCAGCAGTCGGGACAGGGGGAACACTGAA. Translated: CASSRDRGNTE. The CDR3 in full is CASSRDRGNTEAFF. The variable domain in full, completed from reference TRBV2 and TRBJ1-1, reads EPEVTQTPSHQVTQMGQEVILRCVPISNHLYFYWYRQILGQKVEFLVSFYNNEISEKSEIFDDQFSVERPDGSNFTLKIRSTKLEDSAMYFCASSRDRGNTEAFFGQGTRLTVV.

This clone was counted ten times or more. The CDR3 is cut off 3 residues early in the read; its end comes from the germline J gene. J is TRBJ2-1 and V is TRBV7-7, with TRBD2 matching over 10 bases. The CDR3 contains 15 residues. V gave up 0 bases and J gave up 4 bases; unmatched junction bases: 0. Germline lookup yields CDR1 SSHAT and CDR2 FNYEAQ (reference sequence). CDR3 amino acids: CASSLASGGYNEQFF. The CDR3 DNA, read in part, is TGTGCCAGCAGCTTAGCTAGCGGGGGGTACAATGAG. The complete variable domain, with remaining parts taken from reference TRBV7-7 and TRBJ2-1, reads GAGVSQSPRYKVTKRGQDVTLRCDPISSHATLYWYQQALGQGPEFLTYFNYEAQPDKSGLPSDRFSAERPEGSISTLTIQRTEQRDSAMYRCASSLASGGYNEQFFGPGTRLTVL.

Turning to this clone: From the germline J gene comes the end of the CDR3, since the read stops 3 residues before it. The rearrangement uses TRBV2 and TRBJ1-3; D is perhaps TRBD1 (6 bases). The germline V gene has CDR1 SNHLY and CDR2 FYNNEI. The CDR3 runs to 15 residues. Trimming took 2 bases from V and 0 from J, leaving 8 bases between them. The covered CDR3 bases are TGTGCCAGCAGTGAAAGAGGGGGCTCTGGAAACACC. Residues: CASSERGGSGNT. The complete CDR3 sequence is CASSERGGSGNTIYF.

This clone appeared a few times. Sequencing ends 3 residues short of the CDR3 end; the germline J gene provides the rest. The chain recombines TRBV19 with TRBJ1-1; a possible D gene is TRBD1 (5 bases). Deletions cut 3 bases from V and 1 base from J, with 12 bases between. The germline V gene encodes CDR1 LNHDA and CDR2 SQIVND (reference sequence). The CDR3 loop spans 15 amino acids. CDR3 sequence: CASSIVGHWNTEAFF. The sequenced CDR3 bases are TGTGCCAGTAGTATTGTAGGACATTGGAACACTGAA.

Worth noting for this clone: The sequenced fragment ends 3 residues before the CDR3 boundary, so the rest is inferred from the germline J gene. The genes are TRBV7-3 and TRBJ1-2; possible D gene TRBD1, 5 bases. CDR1 and CDR2 (germline): SGHTA, FQGTGA. Trimming shortened V by 5 bases and J by 6 bases, and 16 bases separated the two germline ends. This CDR3 is built from 14 residues. CDR3 DNA (partial): TGTGCCAGCAGCCTTCGGACACACAGTAATGGC. Protein: CASSLRTHSNG. The whole CDR3 region reads CASSLRTHSNGYTF. The variable domain in full, completed from reference TRBV7-3 and TRBJ1-2, reads GAGVSQTPSNKVTEKGKYVELRCDPISGHTALYWYRQSLGQGPEFLIYFQGTGAADDSGLPNDRFFAVRPEGSVSTLKIQRTERGDSAVYLCASSLRTHSNGYTFGSGTRLTVV.

Many counts were recorded for this clone. The CDR3 goes on 3 residues after the read ends, and that part is filled in from the germline J gene. This chain joins TRBV19 and TRBJ1-3; D is unclear. CDR1 LNHDA and CDR2 SQIVND come from the germline V gene (reference sequence). Trimming shortened V by 10 bases and J by 4 bases, and 14 bases separated the two germline ends. The CDR3 covers 13 residues. This chain's CDR3 is CATSDSRGNTIYF. The CDR3 bases that were read are TGTGCCACCTCGGACTCGAGGGGAAACACC.

Turning to this clone: The read terminates 3 residues ahead of where the CDR3 ends, so the germline J gene completes it. The chain combines TRBV2 with TRBJ2-7; a possible D gene is TRBD1 (5 bases). With 5 bases removed from V and 4 bases from J, the gap between germline ends came to 9 bases. This CDR3 contains 12 residues. Looked up from germline, CDR1 is SNHLY and CDR2 is FYNNEI. The CDR3 bases that were read are TGTGCCAGCAGTCTGGACATGTACGAG. This gives the protein CASSLDMYE. The CDR3 in its entirety is CASSLDMYEQYF.

This clone was counted only a few times. The observed sequence ends 3 residues before the CDR3 terminus, with the missing tail filled in from the germline J gene. This chain uses TRBV5-1 with TRBJ2-3; tentatively, D is TRBD1 (6 bases). Germline V gene data show CDR1 as SGHRS and CDR2 as YFSETQ. The germline V and J ends were trimmed by 0 bases and 2 bases, with 10 bases remaining between them. This CDR3 contains 15 residues. The sequenced part of the CDR3 DNA is TGCGCCAGCAGCTTGGGGGCAGGGGTCACAGATACG. It codes for CASSLGAGVTDT. The full CDR3 reads CASSLGAGVTDTQYF.

In this sample, this clone turned up a few times. The read comes to an end 3 residues before the CDR3 does, leaving the germline J gene to fill in the end. This chain joins TRBV19 and TRBJ1-2; D perhaps matches TRBD1 (6 bases). The V end was cut by 3 bases, the J end by 4 bases, with 24 bases between. This CDR3 comprises 18 residues. From germline, CDR1 is LNHDA and CDR2 SQIVND (reference sequence). The CDR3 region is CASSIRHGGGDLRYGYTF. The part of the CDR3 DNA that was read is TGTGCCAGTAGTATTAGGCACGGAGGGGGTGACCTTCGCTATGGC.

This clone turned up a few times. The observed sequence ends 3 residues before the CDR3 terminus, with the missing tail filled in from the germline J gene. The rearrangement links TRBV6-1 to TRBJ1-1; D unclear. Germline CDR1 and CDR2: MNHNS and SASEGT. Trimming pared 1 base from V and 3 bases from J, leaving 21 bases between. CDR3 length: 18 amino acids. CDR3 loop: CASSEGAPRPRMDTEAFF. CDR3 DNA, as far as it was read: TGTGCCAGCAGTGAAGGGGCCCCCCGCCCCAGGATGGACACTGAA.

Comment on this clone: The read ends 3 residues early relative to the CDR3; the germline J gene fills the gap. This chain connects TRBV30 to TRBJ1-5; possibly TRBD1 for D (5 bases). CDR1 and CDR2 (germline): GTSNPN, SVGIG (reference sequence). This CDR3 spans 15 amino acids. Trimming took 1 base from V and 5 from J, leaving 15 bases between them. The CDR3 DNA, read in part, is TGTGCCTGGAGTGGAAGGCGGCAGGGAGATCAGCCC. Translating gives CAWSGRRQGDQP. The CDR3 reads in full as CAWSGRRQGDQPQHF. The variable domain in full, with the rest retrieved from reference TRBV30 and TRBJ1-5, is SQTIHQWPATLVQPVGSPLSLECTVEGTSNPNLYWYRQAAGRGLQLLFYSVGIGQISSEVPQNLSASRPQDRQFILSSKKLLLSDSGFYLCAWSGRRQGDQPQHFGDGTRLSIL.

This clone is medium-sized by share. The CDR3 end is not reached by the read, which stops 3 residues before it; the germline J gene fills it in. The genes are TRBV5-6 and TRBJ2-7; TRBD1 is a possible D gene (6 bases). V lost 0 bases, J lost 3 bases, and 10 bases lay in between. Germline CDR1 and CDR2: SGHDT and YYEEEE. This CDR3 comprises 14 residues. CDR3 DNA, as far as it was read: TGTGCCAGCAGCTTGGGGCAGGGGCTCTACGAG. This sequence encodes CASSLGQGLYE. The full CDR3 protein reads CASSLGQGLYEQYF.

This clone was detected ten times or more. The read halts 3 residues ahead of the CDR3 end, with the missing end drawn from the germline J gene. The same CDR3 is also encoded by other DNA sequences in this sample. The chain recombines TRBV20-1 with TRBJ1-6, with D tentatively TRBD1 (6 bases). The germline V gene encodes CDR1 DFQATT and CDR2 SNEGSKA (reference sequence). The CDR3 is made up of 14 amino acids. Trimming removed 6 bases at V and 10 bases at J, with 19 bases between. The CDR3 DNA, read in part, is TGCAGTGCCCCATCACCGGGGGGCGGCTCACCC. Protein sequence: CSAPSPGGGSP. The full CDR3 protein is CSAPSPGGGSPLHF.

This clone occurred a few times. The sequence runs out 3 residues before the end of the CDR3; the remainder is reconstructed from the germline J gene. The V gene is TRBV5-1, the J gene TRBJ2-3, with TRBD2 as a possible D gene (6 bases). The V gene's germline CDR1 is SGHRS and CDR2 YFSETQ. This CDR3 comprises 17 residues. The germline V and J ends were trimmed by 0 bases and 4 bases, with 18 bases remaining between them. The CDR3 here is CASSLDFLGGRADTQYF. The sequenced CDR3 bases are TGCGCCAGCAGCTTGGATTTTCTCGGGGGTCGGGCAGATACG.

This clone occurred a few times. The missing CDR3 end, 3 residues past where the read stops, is filled in from the germline J gene. The rearrangement links TRBV30 to TRBJ1-5; D perhaps matches TRBD1 (6 bases). Trimming took off 3 bases at V and 4 bases at J, with 13 bases between the two ends. Germline CDR1 is GTSNPN and CDR2 is SVGIG (reference sequence). This CDR3 is 14 amino acids long. CDR3 bases read: TGTGCCTGGAGGGGGGGGCAGGCTAATCAGCCC. It encodes CAWRGGQANQP. The whole CDR3 sequence is CAWRGGQANQPQHF.

On this clone itself: Other nucleotide sequences in the sample specify the same CDR3. CDR3 sequence: CASSIPGGAIGYTF. CDR3 DNA, as far as it was read: TGTGCCAGTAGTATCCCGGGGGGGGCGATCGGC. The chain recombines TRBV19 with TRBJ1-2, with D perhaps TRBD1 (6 bases). The read terminates 3 residues before the CDR3 end, so the remaining end is supplied by the germline J gene. CDR1 is LNHDA, CDR2 SQIVND, per germline (reference sequence). The length of the CDR3 is 14 residues.

This clone was counted ten times or more. The sequenced fragment ends 3 residues before the CDR3 boundary, so the rest is inferred from the germline J gene. The chain uses TRBV20-1 and TRBJ2-4; TRBD2 matches at 9 bases. V was pared by 1 base and J by 0 bases, with 7 bases of the junction left unmatched. The CDR3 loop spans 17 amino acids. Germline V gene data show CDR1 as DFQATT and CDR2 as SNEGSKA (reference sequence). The covered CDR3 bases are TGCAGTGCTAGAGTGGGTAGCGGGGGATTAGCCAAAAACATT. It specifies CSARVGSGGLAKNI. The full CDR3 protein reads CSARVGSGGLAKNIQYF.

To note about this clone: The DNA ends 3 residues before the CDR3 does, and the rest of the CDR3 is filled in from the germline J gene. The chain links TRBV7-9 to TRBJ2-7, with TRBD2 as a possible D gene (5 bases). The germline gives CDR1 SEHNR, CDR2 FQNEAQ (reference sequence). The CDR3 runs 14 residues. Trimming took 7 bases from V and 6 from J, leaving 19 bases between them. CDR3 bases read: TGTGCCAGCACCCGAGGACTCCTGGGCGGCGAG. Translation: CASTRGLLGGE. From start to end, the CDR3 is CASTRGLLGGEQYF.

This clone turned up a few times. The sequence runs out 3 residues before the end of the CDR3; the remainder is reconstructed from the germline J gene. This chain uses TRBV7-6 with TRBJ1-1; 7 positions agree with TRBD1. V was clipped by 5 bases and J by 7 bases; unmatched bases: 13. CDR1 and CDR2 (germline): SGHVS, FNYEAQ. This CDR3 is built from 15 residues. Incomplete CDR3 DNA: TGTGCCAGCAGCCCGCGAGGATACGGGACAGTTGAA. Amino acid sequence: CASSPRGYGTVE. The CDR3 in its entirety is CASSPRGYGTVEAFF.